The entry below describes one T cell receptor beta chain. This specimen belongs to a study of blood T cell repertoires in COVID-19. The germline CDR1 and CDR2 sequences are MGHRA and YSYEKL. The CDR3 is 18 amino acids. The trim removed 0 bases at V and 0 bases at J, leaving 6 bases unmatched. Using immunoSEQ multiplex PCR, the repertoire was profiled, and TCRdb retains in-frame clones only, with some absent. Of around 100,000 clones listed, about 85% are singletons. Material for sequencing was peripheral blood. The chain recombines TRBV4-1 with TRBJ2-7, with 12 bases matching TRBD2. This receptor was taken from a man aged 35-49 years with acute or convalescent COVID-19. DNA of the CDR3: TGCGCCAGCAGCCAAGATCGGCTAGCGGGGGGGAACTCCTACGAGCAGTACTTC. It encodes CASSQDRLAGGNSYEQYF.